This section outlines one TCR beta chain sequence together with its context. These data are taken from a study of T cell changes during pregnancy in multiple sclerosis. The CDR3 has 14 residues. The V gene end was trimmed by 7 bases and the J gene end by 8 bases; junction bases not matched to a gene: 9. Germline assignment: CDR1 SNHLY and CDR2 FYNNEI. Sequencing used immunoSEQ multiplex PCR; TCRdb keeps in-frame clones, though not all of them. Seen here are about 98,000 clones, under 95% observed once, and the top ten hold about 2%. The TCR was taken from a female donor in good health, enrolled as a control in a pregnancy study. This chain links TRBV2 with TRBJ1-5; 9 bases align to TRBD1. Here the sequenced sample was peripheral blood, taken after pregnancy. CDR3 amino acids: CASTGQGSMEPQHF. The CDR3 DNA sequence: TGTGCCAGCACCGGACAGGGGAGTATGGAGCCCCAGCATTTT.